These 13 T cell receptor beta chains came from one sample sequenced in a study of cytomegalovirus exposure and HLA in healthy donors. Primers for the PCR totalled 60 Vbeta and 13 Jbeta. Data came from immunoSEQ multiplex PCR; TCRdb stores just in-frame clones and leaves some out. Of over 150,000 clones in the sample, about 80% were seen once. The sample taken for sequencing was PBMCs. The receptors stem from a man aged 25 to 45 in good health and CMV-seropositive.

The rearrangement joins TRBV7-6 to TRBJ2-3, with D perhaps matching TRBD1 (5 bases). Germline V CDR1 and CDR2: SGHVS, FNYEAQ. The CDR3 consists of 15 residues. Trimming took off 4 bases at V and 0 bases at J, with 11 bases between the two ends. CDR3 sequence: CASSSRQLSTDTQYF. CDR3 DNA: TGTGCCAGCAGCTCGAGACAGTTAAGCACAGATACGCAGTATTTT.

This sequence joins TRBV6-5 and TRBJ1-6, with TRBD1 identical over 8 bases. There are 16 residues in the CDR3. Germline CDR1 is MNHEY and CDR2 is SVGAGI. V trimming: 0 bases; J trimming: 9 bases; junction bases outside the gene matches: 7. This CDR3 reads CASSYSGQGVGSPLHF. The CDR3 bases are TGTGCCAGCAGTTACTCAGGACAGGGTGTAGGTTCACCCCTCCACTTT.

This clone was found a few times. The chain employs TRBV5-1 and TRBJ1-1, with TRBD1 matching 7 bases. The germline V gene encodes CDR1 SGHRS and CDR2 YFSETQ. Trimming cost V 2 bases and J 0 bases; bases outside gene matches: 4. The CDR3 has 15 residues. The DNA for the CDR3 is TGCGCCAGCAGCTTAGAAGGGGGCCTGAACACTGAAGCTTTCTTT. Translation: CASSLEGGLNTEAFF.

The chain couples TRBV9 to TRBJ2-1; 8 bases are shared with TRBD2. Germline CDR1 SGDLS, CDR2 YYNGEE. With V trimmed by 4 bases and J by 8 bases, 14 bases remained unmatched. This CDR3 spans 16 amino acids. The CDR3 region is CASSRKSGGGEDEQFF. The DNA for the CDR3 is TGTGCCAGCAGCCGAAAGAGCGGGGGAGGGGAGGATGAGCAGTTCTTC.

The chain carries TRBV18 and TRBJ1-4; D unclear. The V gene lost 3 bases and the J gene lost 7 bases, with 15 bases spanning the gap. CDR1 is KGHSH, CDR2 LQKENI, per germline. The CDR3 extends over 15 amino acids. The CDR3 sequence is CASSPNGLPGEKLFF. CDR3 in DNA: TGTGCCAGCTCACCTAATGGCCTGCCGGGTGAAAAACTGTTTTTT.

This sequence joins TRBV4-1 and TRBJ2-1; possibly TRBD1 for D (6 bases). V was pared by 0 bases and J by 4 bases, with 19 bases between. Per germline, CDR1 MGHRA and CDR2 YSYEKL. The CDR3 is 18 residues long. DNA for the CDR3: TGCGCCAGCAGCCAAGAAGGGGCAGGGGTAGGGGGATACAATGAGCAGTTCTTC. Residues: CASSQEGAGVGGYNEQFF.

V usage is TRBV18 and J usage is TRBJ1-1; tentatively, D is TRBD1 (5 bases). This CDR3 spans 14 amino acids. The ends were cut back, 1 base at V and 5 bases at J, with 11 bases in the middle. CDR1 and CDR2 (germline): KGHSH, LQKENI. CDR3: CASSPLRGGTEAFF. DNA for the CDR3: TGTGCCAGCTCACCACTGCGGGGGGGAACTGAAGCTTTCTTT. Using reference TRBV18 and TRBJ1-1 for the parts outside the CDR3, the full variable domain is NAGVMQNPRHLVRRRGQEARLRCSPMKGHSHVYWYRQLPEEGLKFMVYLQKENIIDESGMPKERFSAEFPKEGPSILRIQQVVRGDSAAYFCASSPLRGGTEAFFGQGTRLTVV.

The J gene is TRBJ1-1, the V gene TRBV6-1; D gene uncertain. Per germline, CDR1 MNHNS and CDR2 SASEGT. Trimming took 0 bases from V and 1 from J, leaving 12 bases between them. The CDR3 is 16 amino acids. The CDR3 here is CASSEAPARRNTEAFF. For the CDR3, the DNA is TGTGCCAGCAGTGAAGCGCCAGCTAGGCGGAACACTGAAGCTTTCTTT.

The gene calls are TRBV28 and TRBJ1-2; D may be TRBD1 (5 bases). The CDR3 sequence is 13 residues long. The germline V and J ends were trimmed by 2 bases and 7 bases, with 11 bases remaining between them. Germline assignment: CDR1 MDHEN and CDR2 SYDVKM. CDR3 DNA: TGTGCCAGCAGTTTAGCAGGGAGGGGTGGCTACACCTTC. This sequence encodes CASSLAGRGGYTF.

This clone was observed a single time. The chain recombines TRBV28 with TRBJ2-3; 10 positions match TRBD2. The CDR3 consists of 14 residues. CDR1 and CDR2 (germline): MDHEN, SYDVKM. The J segment lost 12 bases and the V segment lost 6 bases, leaving 12 bases of the junction unmatched. This CDR3 reads CASRPTLTSGIQYF. CDR3 bases: TGTGCCAGCAGACCAACCCTAACTAGCGGGATCCAGTATTTT.

In its sample, this clone was seen once. CDR3 coding DNA: TGTGCCAGCAGTTCACAGGGGGCAACTAATGAAAAACTGTTTTTT. It translates to CASSSQGATNEKLFF. The rearrangement uses TRBV27 and TRBJ1-4; 8 bases align to TRBD1. The CDR3 extends over 15 amino acids. V gave up 4 bases and J gave up 0 bases; unmatched junction bases: 1. Germline assignment: CDR1 MNHEY and CDR2 SMNVEV (reference sequence).

This clone appeared a single time. The rearrangement joins TRBV9 to TRBJ2-7; D is undetermined. The CDR3 is 17 residues long. Germline CDR1 is SGDLS and CDR2 is YYNGEE. V was trimmed by 4 bases and J by 0 bases, leaving 20 bases between them. CDR3 protein: CASSPRAFVTYSYEQYF. The CDR3 DNA reads TGTGCCAGCAGCCCTAGAGCATTTGTGACTTACTCCTACGAGCAGTACTTC.

There are a few counts of this clone. The chain employs TRBV30 and TRBJ1-2, with TRBD1 matching over 11 bases. The CDR3 covers 12 residues. V gave up 5 bases and J gave up 7 bases; unmatched junction bases: 3. Germline lookup yields CDR1 GTSNPN and CDR2 SVGIG (reference sequence). In DNA form, the CDR3 reads TGTGCCTGGGGACAGGGGGCAGCTGGCTACACCTTC. Translation gives CAWGQGAAGYTF.